This T cell receptor beta chain was observed in a study of T cell repertoires in cytomegalovirus infection. This CDR3 comprises 13 residues. The ends were cut back, 4 bases at V and 3 bases at J, with 12 bases in the middle. Germline assignment: CDR1 GTSNPN and CDR2 SVGIG (reference sequence). Study results and limitations: Ex vivo, HLA-C-restricted CMV-specific TCR beta clonotypes prevailed over the rest of the response.

Comment on this clonotype: Its antigen remains unidentified.

TCRdb re-called the reads through MiXCR, storing one row per CDR3 protein. Found here are about 920,000 distinct CDR3 sequences, roughly 30% of them singletons; the top ten hold roughly an eighth. This receptor was obtained from a human donor in good health (CMV status not recorded). Some clones in this sample may be carry-over from other donors' samples. The specimen comprised cultured CD8+ T cells from PBMCs, sampled from culture after CMV antigen stimulation. V usage is TRBV30 and J usage is TRBJ1-1; D ambiguous. CDR3 protein: CAWIPRRDTEAFF. In nucleotides, the CDR3 is TGTGCCTGGATTCCCCGAAGGGACACTGAAGCTTTCTTT. The full variable domain, completed using reference TRBV30 and TRBJ1-1, is SQTIHQWPATLVQPVGSPLSLECTVEGTSNPNLYWYRQAAGRGLQLLFYSVGIGQISSEVPQNLSASRPQDRQFILSSKKLLLSDSGFYLCAWIPRRDTEAFFGQGTRLTVV.